The next 17 T cell receptor beta chains were all read from a single sample in a study of blood T cell repertoires in COVID-19. Some clones are missing from TCRdb's copy, which holds only in-frame ones; the method was immunoSEQ multiplex PCR. The table records 35,000 to 55,000 clones, 85% to 90% of them present only once. The sequencing input was peripheral blood. Source of these receptors: a man between 45 and 60 years old with active COVID-19.

The chain employs TRBV28 and TRBJ1-3; possibly TRBD1 for D (6 bases). Trimming left V 6 bases short and J 0 bases short, with 15 bases between. Germline loops: CDR1 MDHEN, CDR2 SYDVKM. The CDR3 runs to 16 residues. CDR3 DNA: TGTGCCAGCAGCTCGGGGGGCAGGACCTCTGGAAACACCATATATTTT. Translating gives CASSSGGRTSGNTIYF.

This clone has just one count. The chain carries TRBV14 and TRBJ2-2, with D perhaps matching TRBD2 (5 bases). CDR1 is SGHDN and CDR2 is FVKESK in the germline V gene. The CDR3 totals 14 residues. Trimming removed 7 bases at V and 7 bases at J, with 16 bases between. CDR3 in amino acids: CASMAFVGSGELFF. DNA for the CDR3: TGTGCCAGCATGGCCTTTGTAGGGAGCGGGGAGCTGTTTTTT.

This chain connects TRBV3-1 (or the pseudogene TRBV3-2) to TRBJ1-3; perhaps TRBD1 as D (6 bases). Looked up from germline, CDR1 is LGHDT and CDR2 is YNNKEL (reference sequence). The CDR3 is made up of 18 amino acids. Trimming removed 0 bases from V and 2 bases from J, with 17 bases in between. CDR3 amino acids: CASSQDRAGDFTGNTIYF. The CDR3 bases are TGTGCCAGCAGCCAAGATAGGGCAGGGGATTTTACTGGAAACACCATATATTTT.

The rearrangement joins TRBV5-1 to TRBJ1-2, with 7 positions matching TRBD1. Trimming took 3 bases from V and 4 from J; bases not matched to a gene: 3. The V gene's germline CDR1 is SGHRS and CDR2 YFSETQ. The CDR3 has 13 residues. The CDR3 sequence: CASSSGQSYGYTF. As DNA, the CDR3 is TGCGCCAGCAGCTCGGGACAGAGCTATGGCTACACCTTC.

Regarding this clone: The junction departs from the called germline gene at one end, perhaps through a read error. The chain joins TRBV7-7 to TRBJ2-1; TRBD1 aligns across 7 bases. The V gene's germline CDR1 is SSHAT and CDR2 FNYEAQ (reference sequence). This CDR3 is 17 amino acids long. The DNA of the CDR3 is TGTGCTAGCAGCTTACGGGCAGGGGGAGTATCCTACAATGAGCAGTTCTTC. Translating gives CASSLRAGGVSYNEQFF. Together with reference TRBV7-7 and TRBJ2-1, the CDR3 gives the full variable domain: GAGVSQSPRYKVTKRGQDVTLRCDPISSHATLYWYQQALGQGPEFLTYFNYEAQPDKSGLPSDRFSAERPEGSISTLTIQRTEQRDSAMYRCASSLRAGGVSYNEQFFGPGTRLTVL.

The chain couples TRBV27 to TRBJ2-6, with D tentatively TRBD1 (6 bases). This CDR3 is 17 amino acids long. The germline V gene has CDR1 MNHEY and CDR2 SMNVEV (reference sequence). V was clipped by 1 base and J by 0 bases, with 10 bases between them. The DNA for the CDR3 is TGTGCCAGCAGTTTATATGGGGGCTACTCTGGGGCCAACGTCCTGACTTTC. Translation gives CASSLYGGYSGANVLTF.

The chain joins TRBV2 to TRBJ1-1, with 7 positions matching TRBD1. There are 13 residues in the CDR3. Germline assignment: CDR1 SNHLY and CDR2 FYNNEI. V shed 4 bases, J shed 1 base, and the junction held 0 bases outside the gene matches. DNA for the CDR3: TGTGCCAGCAGTGGGGACAGGAACACTGAAGCTTTCTTT. Amino acid sequence: CASSGDRNTEAFF.

The chain couples TRBV5-1 to TRBJ2-3, with D possibly being TRBD1 (5 bases). Between the trimmed V and J ends, which lost 4 bases and 5 bases, there was a span of 14 bases. The CDR3 is made up of 14 amino acids. The germline V gene encodes CDR1 SGHRS and CDR2 YFSETQ. CDR3 coding DNA: TGCGCCAGCAGCCCCGGGCAGGGCGGAGATACGCAGTATTTT. It is translated as CASSPGQGGDTQYF.

This clone was counted a single time. The chain joins TRBV7-9 to TRBJ1-5; possibly TRBD1 for D (5 bases). Germline CDR1 is SEHNR and CDR2 is FQNEAQ (reference sequence). The CDR3 loop spans 12 amino acids. The germline V and J ends were trimmed by 10 bases and 9 bases, with 16 bases remaining between them. CDR3: CATSTGGTPQHF. The CDR3, as DNA: TGTGCCACGTCAACGGGGGGAACGCCCCAGCATTTT. Full variable domain (rest looked up from reference TRBV7-9 and TRBJ1-5): DTGVSQNPRHKITKRGQNVTFRCDPISEHNRLYWYRQTLGQGPEFLTYFQNEAQLEKSRLLSDRFSAERPKGSFSTLEIQRTEQGDSAMYLCATSTGGTPQHFGDGTRLSIL.

This rearrangement joins TRBV5-4 to TRBJ2-3, with TRBD2 as a possible D gene (6 bases). This CDR3 is 15 amino acids long. The V gene lost 2 bases and the J gene lost 6 bases, with 16 bases spanning the gap. Germline CDR1 SGHNT, CDR2 YYREEE (reference sequence). Here the CDR3 reads CASSFRGNTWDTQYF. CDR3 sequence (DNA): TGTGCCAGCAGCTTTCGCGGGAATACCTGGGATACGCAGTATTTT.

The rearrangement joins TRBV14 to TRBJ2-7; D may be TRBD1 (5 bases). This CDR3 is 15 amino acids long. In germline, CDR1 is SGHDN, CDR2 FVKESK. V was pared by 1 base and J by 5 bases, with 15 bases between. The CDR3, as DNA: TGTGCCAGCAGCCAAGTCTTACCTTCAGGGAACGAGCAGTACTTC. Translation: CASSQVLPSGNEQYF. Looking up the rest from reference TRBV14 and TRBJ2-7 gives the full variable domain: EAGVTQFPSHSVIEKGQTVTLRCDPISGHDNLYWYRRVMGKEIKFLLHFVKESKQDESGMPNNRFLAERTGGTYSTLKVQPAELEDSGVYFCASSQVLPSGNEQYFGPGTRLTVT.

This clone was found once. The CDR3 nucleotides read TGTGCCAGCAGTTCTATCGGCAGGGGCGACACCGGGGAGCTGTTTTTT. It translates to CASSSIGRGDTGELFF. The chain is built from TRBV27 and TRBJ2-2; possible D gene TRBD1, 6 bases. The CDR3 totals 16 residues. V was cut by 4 bases and J by 3 bases, with 15 bases left in between. Looked up from germline, CDR1 is MNHEY and CDR2 is SMNVEV (reference sequence).

V gene TRBV2 combines with J gene TRBJ1-2; D is possibly TRBD1 (5 bases). This CDR3 is built from 12 residues. V lost 3 bases to trimming and J lost 7 bases, with 9 bases between them. CDR1 is SNHLY, CDR2 FYNNEI, per germline. For the CDR3, the DNA is TGTGCCAGCAGTGAGCCCAGGGCTGGCTACACCTTC. Protein sequence: CASSEPRAGYTF.

The chain has TRBV7-2 and TRBJ2-7; D gene ambiguous. Germline loops: CDR1 SGHTA, CDR2 FQGNSA. The CDR3 extends over 14 amino acids. V was clipped by 1 base and J by 1 base, with 8 bases between them. The CDR3 nucleotides read TGTGCCAGCAGCTTAGGAGCCTCATCCTACGAGCAGTACTTC. Protein product: CASSLGASSYEQYF.

The CDR3 loop is CASSMVTPGRGELFF. CDR3 DNA: TGTGCCAGTAGTATGGTAACCCCCGGGAGAGGGGAGCTGTTTTTT. V gene TRBV19 combines with J gene TRBJ2-2; TRBD2 is a possible D gene (6 bases). The V end was cut by 3 bases, the J end by 8 bases, with 16 bases between. The CDR3 spans 15 residues. Germline V gives CDR1 LNHDA, CDR2 SQIVND (reference sequence).

The sample holds a few counts of this clone. The CDR3 spells CASDSGQGSYNEQFF. As DNA, the CDR3 is TGTGCCAGCGACTCTGGACAGGGGTCCTACAATGAGCAGTTCTTC. The chain employs TRBV6-5 and TRBJ2-1; 9 bases map to TRBD1. CDR1 MNHEY and CDR2 SVGAGI come from the germline V gene. The CDR3 spans 15 residues. Trimming took 8 bases from V and 1 from J; bases not matched to a gene: 6.

The chain couples TRBV6-2 or TRBV6-3 to TRBJ2-4; 10 nucleotides line up with TRBD2. The CDR3 is 18 amino acids. Germline CDR1 is MNHEY and CDR2 is SVGEGT. Trimming at V came to 6 bases and at J to 0 bases, leaving 11 bases not matched to a gene. The CDR3: CASSSGTSARLAKNIQYF. CDR3 bases: TGTGCCAGCAGCTCCGGGACTAGCGCACGTCTAGCCAAAAACATTCAGTACTTC.